This TCR beta chain was captured by sequencing in a study of control samples from healthy donors and cancer patients. Using immunoSEQ multiplex PCR, the repertoire was profiled, and TCRdb retains in-frame clones only, with some absent. The sample carries about 110,000 clones, roughly 89% recorded once. The specimen sequenced was blood. The source of this sequence is a woman between 50 and 59 years old in good health.

CDR3 protein: CASSQDSGAYSNQPQHF. The DNA for the CDR3 is TGCGCCAGCAGCCAAGATTCGGGCGCATATAGCAATCAGCCCCAGCATTTT. The V and J genes are TRBV4-1 and TRBJ1-5; D not certain. V shed 0 bases and J shed 0 bases, with 12 bases lying between them. This CDR3 region has 17 residues. The germline V gene encodes CDR1 MGHRA and CDR2 YSYEKL.